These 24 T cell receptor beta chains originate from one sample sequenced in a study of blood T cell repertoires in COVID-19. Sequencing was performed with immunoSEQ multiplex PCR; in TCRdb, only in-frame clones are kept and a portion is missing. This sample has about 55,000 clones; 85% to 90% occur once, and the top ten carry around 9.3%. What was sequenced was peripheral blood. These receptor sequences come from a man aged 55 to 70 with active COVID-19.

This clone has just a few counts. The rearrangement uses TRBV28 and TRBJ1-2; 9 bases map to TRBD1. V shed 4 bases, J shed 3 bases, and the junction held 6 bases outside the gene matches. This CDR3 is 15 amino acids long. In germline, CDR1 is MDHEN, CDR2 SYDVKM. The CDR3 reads CASSSPDRGHYGYTF. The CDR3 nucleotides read TGTGCCAGCAGTTCGCCGGACAGGGGCCACTATGGCTACACCTTC.

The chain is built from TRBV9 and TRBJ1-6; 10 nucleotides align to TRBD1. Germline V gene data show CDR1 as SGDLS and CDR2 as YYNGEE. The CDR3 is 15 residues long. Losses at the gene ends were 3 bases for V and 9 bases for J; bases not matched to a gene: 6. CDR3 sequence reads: CASSETGTGASPLHF. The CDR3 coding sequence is TGTGCCAGCAGCGAAACCGGGACAGGGGCTTCACCCCTCCACTTT.

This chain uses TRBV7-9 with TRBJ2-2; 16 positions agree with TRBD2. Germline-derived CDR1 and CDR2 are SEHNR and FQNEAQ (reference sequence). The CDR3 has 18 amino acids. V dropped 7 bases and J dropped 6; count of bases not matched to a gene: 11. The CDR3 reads CASTPGTSGRAPPGELFF. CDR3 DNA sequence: TGTGCCAGCACACCCGGGACTAGCGGGAGGGCCCCCCCCGGGGAGCTGTTTTTT.

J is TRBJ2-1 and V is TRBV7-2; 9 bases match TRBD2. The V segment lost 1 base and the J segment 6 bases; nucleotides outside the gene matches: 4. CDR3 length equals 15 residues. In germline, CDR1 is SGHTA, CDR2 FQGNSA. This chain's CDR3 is CASSLETSGLNEQFF. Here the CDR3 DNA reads TGTGCCAGCAGCTTAGAGACTAGCGGCCTCAATGAGCAGTTCTTC.

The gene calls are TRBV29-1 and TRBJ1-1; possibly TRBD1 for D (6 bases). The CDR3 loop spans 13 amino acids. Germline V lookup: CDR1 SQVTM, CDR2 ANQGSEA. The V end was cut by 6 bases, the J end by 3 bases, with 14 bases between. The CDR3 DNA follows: TGCAGCGTCTGTCGACAGGACCACACTGAAGCTTTCTTT. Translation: CSVCRQDHTEAFF.

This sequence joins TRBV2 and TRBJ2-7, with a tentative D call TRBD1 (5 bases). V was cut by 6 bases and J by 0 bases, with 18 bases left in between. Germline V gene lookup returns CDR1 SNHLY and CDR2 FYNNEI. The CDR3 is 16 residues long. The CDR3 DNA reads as TGTGCCAGCAGCCCAGGGTTCTGGCTGAGCTCCTACGAGCAGTACTTC. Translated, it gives CASSPGFWLSSYEQYF.

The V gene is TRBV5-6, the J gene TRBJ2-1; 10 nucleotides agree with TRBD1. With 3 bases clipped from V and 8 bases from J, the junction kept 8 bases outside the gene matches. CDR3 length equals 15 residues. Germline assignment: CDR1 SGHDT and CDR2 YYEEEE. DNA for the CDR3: TGTGCCAGCAGCTCAGCCGGGACAGGGGTCCATGAGCAGTTCTTC. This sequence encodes CASSSAGTGVHEQFF.

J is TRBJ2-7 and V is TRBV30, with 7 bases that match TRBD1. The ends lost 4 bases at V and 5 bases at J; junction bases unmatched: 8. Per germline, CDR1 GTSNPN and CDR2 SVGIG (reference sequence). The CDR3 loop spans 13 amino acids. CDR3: CAWMTGLTDEQYF. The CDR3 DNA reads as TGTGCCTGGATGACAGGGTTAACGGACGAGCAGTACTTC.

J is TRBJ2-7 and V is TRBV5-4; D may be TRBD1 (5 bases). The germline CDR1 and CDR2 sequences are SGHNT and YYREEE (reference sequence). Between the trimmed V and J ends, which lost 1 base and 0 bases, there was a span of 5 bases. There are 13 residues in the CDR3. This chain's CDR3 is CASSLQGSYEQYF. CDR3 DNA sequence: TGTGCCAGCAGCTTGCAGGGCTCCTACGAGCAGTACTTC.

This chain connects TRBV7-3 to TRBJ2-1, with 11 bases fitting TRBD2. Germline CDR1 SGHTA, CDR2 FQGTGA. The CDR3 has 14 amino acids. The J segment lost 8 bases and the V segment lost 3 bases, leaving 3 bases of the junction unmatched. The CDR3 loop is CASSFLAGGDEQFF. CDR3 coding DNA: TGTGCCAGCAGCTTTCTAGCGGGAGGCGATGAGCAGTTCTTC.

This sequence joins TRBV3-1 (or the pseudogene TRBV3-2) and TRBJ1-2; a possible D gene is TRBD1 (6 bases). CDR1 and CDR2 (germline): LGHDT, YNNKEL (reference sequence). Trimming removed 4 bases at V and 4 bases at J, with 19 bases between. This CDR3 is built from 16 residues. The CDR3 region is CASSRRGGPPLYGYTF. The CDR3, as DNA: TGTGCCAGCAGCCGAAGAGGGGGACCGCCACTCTATGGCTACACCTTC.

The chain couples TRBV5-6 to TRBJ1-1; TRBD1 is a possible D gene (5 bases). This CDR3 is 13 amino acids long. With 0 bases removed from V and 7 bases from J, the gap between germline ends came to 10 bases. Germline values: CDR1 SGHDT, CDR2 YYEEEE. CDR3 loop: CASSLAGPGEAFF. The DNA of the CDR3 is TGTGCCAGCAGCTTGGCAGGGCCAGGTGAAGCTTTCTTT.

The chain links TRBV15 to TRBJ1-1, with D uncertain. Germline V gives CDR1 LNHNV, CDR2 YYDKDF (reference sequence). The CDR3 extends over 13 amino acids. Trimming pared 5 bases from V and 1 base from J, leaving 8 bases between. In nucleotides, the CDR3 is TGTGCCACCAGCCCAAGCCCGAACACTGAAGCTTTCTTT. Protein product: CATSPSPNTEAFF.

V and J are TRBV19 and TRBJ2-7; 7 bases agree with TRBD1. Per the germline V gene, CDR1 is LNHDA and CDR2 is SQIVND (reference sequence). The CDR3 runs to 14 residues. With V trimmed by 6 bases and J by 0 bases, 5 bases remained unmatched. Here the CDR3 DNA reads TGTGCCAGTAGACAAGGGACAGCCTCCTACGAGCAGTACTTC. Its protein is CASRQGTASYEQYF. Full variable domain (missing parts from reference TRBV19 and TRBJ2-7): DGGITQSPKYLFRKEGQNVTLSCEQNLNHDAMYWYRQDPGQGLRLIYYSQIVNDFQKGDIAEGYSVSREKKESFPLTVTSAQKNPTAFYLCASRQGTASYEQYFGPGTRLTVT.

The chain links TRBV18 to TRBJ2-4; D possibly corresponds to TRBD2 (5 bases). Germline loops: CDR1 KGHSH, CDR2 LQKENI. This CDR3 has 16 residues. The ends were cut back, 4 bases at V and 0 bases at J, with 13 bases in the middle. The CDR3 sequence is CASSLYSELAKNIQYF. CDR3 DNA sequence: TGTGCCAGCTCACTGTATAGCGAGCTAGCCAAAAACATTCAGTACTTC.

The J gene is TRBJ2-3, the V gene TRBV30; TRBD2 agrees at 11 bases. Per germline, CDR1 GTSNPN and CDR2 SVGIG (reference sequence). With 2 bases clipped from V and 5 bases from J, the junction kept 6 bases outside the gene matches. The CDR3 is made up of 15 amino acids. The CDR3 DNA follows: TGTGCCTGGAGTAAGGGACTAGCGGAGAGAGATACGCAGTATTTT. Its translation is CAWSKGLAERDTQYF.

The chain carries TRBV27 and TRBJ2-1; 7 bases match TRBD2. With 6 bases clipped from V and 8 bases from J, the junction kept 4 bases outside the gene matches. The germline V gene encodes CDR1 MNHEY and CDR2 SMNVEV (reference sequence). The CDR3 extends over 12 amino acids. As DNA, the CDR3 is TGTGCCAGCAGCCTCCGGGGGGATGAGCAGTTCTTC. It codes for CASSLRGDEQFF.

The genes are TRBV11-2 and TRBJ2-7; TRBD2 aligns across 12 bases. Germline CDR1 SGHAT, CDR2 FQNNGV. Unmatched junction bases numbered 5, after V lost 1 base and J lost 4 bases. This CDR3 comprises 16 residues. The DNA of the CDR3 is TGTGCCAGCAGCTTAGCTGGGACTAGCGGGTCTTACGAGCAGTACTTC. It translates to CASSLAGTSGSYEQYF. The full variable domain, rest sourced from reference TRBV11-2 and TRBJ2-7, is EAGVAQSPRYKIIEKRQSVAFWCNPISGHATLYWYQQILGQGPKLLIQFQNNGVVDDSQLPKDRFSAERLKGVDSTLKIQPAKLEDSAVYLCASSLAGTSGSYEQYFGPGTRLTVT.

CDR3 loop: CASMGSGRVPGELFF. The CDR3 DNA is TGTGCCAGCATGGGTAGCGGGAGGGTCCCCGGGGAGCTGTTTTTT. This rearrangement joins TRBV5-6 to TRBJ2-2; 11 nucleotides match TRBD2. Trimming took 6 bases from V and 6 from J; bases not matched to a gene: 7. The CDR3 sequence is 15 residues long. Germline-derived CDR1 and CDR2 are SGHDT and YYEEEE.

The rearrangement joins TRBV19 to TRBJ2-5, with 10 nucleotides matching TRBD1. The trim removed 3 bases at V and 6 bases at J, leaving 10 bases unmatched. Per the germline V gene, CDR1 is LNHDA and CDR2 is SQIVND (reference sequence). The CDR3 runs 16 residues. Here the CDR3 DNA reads TGTGCCAGTAGTATCCTCCCCGGGACAGGGGTAAAGACCCAGTACTTC. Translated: CASSILPGTGVKTQYF.

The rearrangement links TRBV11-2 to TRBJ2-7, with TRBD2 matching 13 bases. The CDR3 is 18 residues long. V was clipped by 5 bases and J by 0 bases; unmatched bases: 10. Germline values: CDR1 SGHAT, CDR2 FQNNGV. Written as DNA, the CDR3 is TGTGCCAGCAGCCTCTCCTGGACTAGCGGGAGCAGCTCCTACGAGCAGTACTTC. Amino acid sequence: CASSLSWTSGSSSYEQYF.

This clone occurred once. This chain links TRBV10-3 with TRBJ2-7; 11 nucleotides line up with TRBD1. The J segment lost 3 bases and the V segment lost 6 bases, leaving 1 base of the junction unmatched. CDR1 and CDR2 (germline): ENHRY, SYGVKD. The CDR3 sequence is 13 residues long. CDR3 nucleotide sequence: TGTGCCATCAGCGGGACAGGGGGCTACGAGCAGTACTTC. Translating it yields CAISGTGGYEQYF.

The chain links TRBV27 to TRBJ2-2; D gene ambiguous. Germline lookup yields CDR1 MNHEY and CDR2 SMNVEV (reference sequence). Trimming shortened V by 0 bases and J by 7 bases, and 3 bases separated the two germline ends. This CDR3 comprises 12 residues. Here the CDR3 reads CASSLSVGELFF. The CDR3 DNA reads TGTGCCAGCAGTTTATCCGTCGGGGAGCTGTTTTTT.

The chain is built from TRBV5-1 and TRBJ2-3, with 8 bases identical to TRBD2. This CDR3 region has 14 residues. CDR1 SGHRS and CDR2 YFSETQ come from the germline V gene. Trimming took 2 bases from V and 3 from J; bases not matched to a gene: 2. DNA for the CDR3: TGCGCCAGCAGCTTACCGGGAGGGACAGATACGCAGTATTTT. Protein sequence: CASSLPGGTDTQYF.